The rows below give T cell receptor beta chains drawn from one sample of a study of blood T cell repertoires in COVID-19. The data were produced by immunoSEQ multiplex PCR, yet TCRdb's version contains in-frame clones alone and is incomplete. The sample has roughly 300,000 clones, roughly 90% seen once. The sequencing sample was made of PBMCs or T cells enriched from blood (not recorded which). These receptors all stem from a woman in her twenties or thirties who had recovered from COVID-19. Each CDR3 is given with its conserved first and last residue. A D gene is named only where the DNA matches it firmly. Rows may omit the clone size; those that give it use once, few, many or a size class.

size: -
J: TRBJ1-2
D: TRBD1
V: TRBV27
DNA: TGTGCCAGCAGTTTAACCTGGGTGACAGGGGACTATGGCTACACCTTC
CDR3: CASSLTWVTGDYGYTF

size: -
J: TRBJ2-7
D: TRBD2
V: TRBV7-2
DNA: TGTGCCAGCAGCTTAGGACCAGCGGGAACCTACGAGCAGTACTTC
CDR3: CASSLGPAGTYEQYF

size: -
J: TRBJ2-7
D: -
V: TRBV27
DNA: TGTGCCAGCAGTTCCAGGGCCGATTACGAGCAGTACTTC
CDR3: CASSSRADYEQYF

size: -
J: TRBJ2-1
D: -
V: TRBV27
DNA: TGTGCCAGCAGTTTAGGAGCAAGCTCCTACAATGAGCAGTTCTTC
CDR3: CASSLGASSYNEQFF

size: -
J: TRBJ1-2
D: -
V: TRBV6-2/TRBV6-3
DNA: TGTGCCAGCAGTTACCGGGGAACTAGCTACACCTTC
CDR3: CASSYRGTSYTF

size: -
J: TRBJ1-1
D: -
V: TRBV6-2/TRBV6-3
DNA: TGTGCCAGCAGTTACTCCATAGCGGGGGGGGCGCTCCCTGAAGCTTTCTTT
CDR3: CASSYSIAGGALPEAFF

size: -
J: TRBJ1-1
D: TRBD1
V: TRBV23-1
DNA: TGCGCCAGCAGTCAATCGTGGGACAGGGGGAACACTGAAGCTTTCTTT
CDR3: CASSQSWDRGNTEAFF

size: once
J: TRBJ2-2
D: -
V: TRBV20-1
DNA: TGCAGTGCTAGTATGACTGAGGCCGGGGAGCTGTTTTTT
CDR3: CSASMTEAGELFF

size: -
J: TRBJ1-2
D: -
V: TRBV6-5
DNA: TGTGCCAGCAGCCGTGGACAGGGCTACACCTTC
CDR3: CASSRGQGYTF

size: -
J: TRBJ2-5
D: -
V: TRBV29-1
DNA: TGCAGCGTAGCCCAGGGCGTAGAGACCCAGTACTTC
CDR3: CSVAQGVETQYF

size: -
J: TRBJ1-5
D: -
V: TRBV30
DNA: TGTGCCTGGAGCAGGCCCAATCAGCCCCAGCATTTT
CDR3: CAWSRPNQPQHF

size: -
J: TRBJ2-6
D: -
V: TRBV4-2
DNA: TGTGCCAGCAGCCAAGATCGTCGATTAAACCGGGGGGCCAACCTTACTGGGGCCAACGTCCTGACTTTC
CDR3: CASSQDRRLNRGANLTGANVLTF

size: -
J: TRBJ1-2
D: -
V: TRBV14
DNA: TGTGCCAGCAGCCAGGAGGGACATGGCTACACCTTC
CDR3: CASSQEGHGYTF

size: -
J: TRBJ2-1
D: -
V: TRBV2
DNA: TGTGCCAGCACCGATTTTGTAGTCGGGAATGAGCAGTTCTTC
CDR3: CASTDFVVGNEQFF

size: -
J: TRBJ2-7
D: -
V: TRBV6-5
DNA: TGTGCCAGCAATCGGGCCTACGAGCAGTACTTC
CDR3: CASNRAYEQYF

size: -
J: TRBJ2-7
D: TRBD1
V: TRBV30
DNA: TGTGCCTGGAGTGCCGGACAGGGGCTAAGGGAGCAGTACTTC
CDR3: CAWSAGQGLREQYF

size: -
J: TRBJ1-6
D: -
V: TRBV5-1
DNA: TGCGCCAGCAGCTCACAGGGAATTGGGGGTTCACCCCTCCACTTT
CDR3: CASSSQGIGGSPLHF

size: -
J: TRBJ2-3
D: TRBD2
V: TRBV10-3
DNA: TGTGCCATCAGTGTCCCACTAGCGGGAGCTTCCACAGATACGCAGTATTTT
CDR3: CAISVPLAGASTDTQYF

size: -
J: TRBJ1-4
D: TRBD1
V: TRBV7-2
DNA: TGTGCCAGCAGCTCTGAACAGGGGCGAGGTGAAAAACTGTTTTTT
CDR3: CASSSEQGRGEKLFF

size: -
J: TRBJ1-2
D: TRBD1
V: TRBV6-5
DNA: TGTGCCAGCAGGCGACAGGGGGCCTATGGCTACACCTTC
CDR3: CASRRQGAYGYTF

size: -
J: TRBJ2-5
D: TRBD2
V: TRBV28
DNA: TGTGCCAGCAGGCGACGGACTAGCGGGAGATTGCGAGGAGAGACCCAGTACTTC
CDR3: CASRRRTSGRLRGETQYF

size: -
J: TRBJ2-5
D: TRBD2
V: TRBV19
DNA: TGTGCCAGTAGTACGACTAGCGGGGCCCGGGAGACCCAGTACTTC
CDR3: CASSTTSGARETQYF